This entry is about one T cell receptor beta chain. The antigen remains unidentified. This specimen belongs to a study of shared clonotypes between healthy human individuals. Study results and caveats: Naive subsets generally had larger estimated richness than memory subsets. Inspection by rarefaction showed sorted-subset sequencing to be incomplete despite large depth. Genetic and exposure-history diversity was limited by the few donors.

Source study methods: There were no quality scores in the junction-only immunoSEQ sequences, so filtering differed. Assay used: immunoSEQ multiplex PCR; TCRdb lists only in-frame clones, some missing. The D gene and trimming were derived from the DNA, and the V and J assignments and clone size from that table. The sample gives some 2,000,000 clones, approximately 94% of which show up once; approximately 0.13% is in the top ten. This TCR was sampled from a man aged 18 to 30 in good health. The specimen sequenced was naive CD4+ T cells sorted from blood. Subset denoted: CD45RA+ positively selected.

The CDR3 region is CASSLGLAGNTGELFF. The CDR3, as DNA: TGTGCCAGCAGCTTGGGCTTGGCGGGGAACACCGGGGAGCTGTTTTTT. This chain joins TRBV7-2 and TRBJ2-2; a weak D match, TRBD2 (5 bases). Germline CDR1 reads SGHTA; CDR2 reads FQGNSA. CDR3 length: 16 residues. The V end lost 3 bases, the J end lost 1 base, and 12 bases lay between the germline ends. The complete variable domain, with remaining parts taken from reference TRBV7-2 and TRBJ2-2, reads GAGVSQSPSNKVTEKGKDVELRCDPISGHTALYWYRQSLGQGLEFLIYFQGNSAPDKSGLPSDRFSAERTGGSVSTLTIQRTQQEDSAVYLCASSLGLAGNTGELFFGEGSRLTVL.